This T cell receptor beta chain was profiled in a study of human T cells and chemical hapten exposure (dated by TCRdb to the early 2020s). With respect to the entire study: For sensitization, 2% DPC in acetone was applied to a roughly 2 cm by roughly 2 cm area of upper inner arm skin. Weekly therapeutic DPC doses were additionally applied to the scalp of patients throughout the roughly 23-week study period. Patch testing was done on the upper back using Finn chambers containing 0.01% DPC, and results were scored after 6 days according to International Contact Dermatitis Research Group standards. The mostly female patient cohort included alopecia areata with under or over 50% scalp involvement, alopecia totalis and alopecia universalis. Libraries were pooled for sequencing, and per-sample TCR yields varied mainly because of small differences in library volumes within the pool. In alopecia patients, the study followed how the peripheral blood TCR repertoire changed in vivo over primary and secondary sensitization to diphenylcyclopropenone (DPC), a hapten. Blood samples were taken from patients before sensitization (week 0) and at 2, 6 and about 24 weeks after DPC sensitization. Blood for TCR sequencing was provided by twenty-nine alopecia patients at one to four time points (pre-sensitization, 2, 6 and 24 weeks).

Taken from the germline V gene, the CDR1 and CDR2 loops are SGHTA and FQGNSA. The CDR3 sequence holds 14 residues, the cysteine and phenylalanine included. Of all the DNA, just the CDR3 is kept, 42 bases in frame from base 1. V and J are truncated by 3 bases and 5 bases respectively, leaving an intervening sequence of 13 bases. This clonotype was detected a few times. Its antigen is still unknown. Base quality data are lacking; no much larger clone is found one base away. What the study reported, not specific to this receptor: Because all patients had alopecia, a presumed autoimmune disease, the immune response of the patients might differ from that of healthy individuals. Patch test score was positively correlated with the number of PT1 expanded TCRs, with significance at thresholds 8, 16 and 32 but not at 4. After repeated subsampling, changes were observed in the strength of the expansion versus patch-test correlation and in the threshold at which the correlation became significant. DPC sensitization did not change the number of TCRs with a frequency above 1 in 1000, and there was no evidence of changes in global repertoire structure. Compared with pre-sensitization or healthy control sets, expanded TCRs formed significantly more large CDR3 similarity clusters, which is consistent with antigen-driven responses.

In light of the paper, this sample's time point label describes: patch test 3, about 24 weeks after DPC sensitization. Sample treatment or condition, as interpreted from the label and publication: therapeutic diphenylcyclopropenone sensitization with weekly scalp DPC. At each patch-test visit, blood was drawn before the patch test was applied. Patients were considered eligible if aged 18 to 70, diagnosed with alopecia and deemed suitable for DPC therapy, and patients were excluded if pregnant. Unfractionated whole blood was collected in Tempus Blood RNA tubes, and total RNA was extracted from that blood. Libraries were made using RACE. Instrument used: NextSeq 500. During library preparation, unique molecular identifiers were attached to individual cDNA molecules so that TCRs could be counted in a quantitative, reproducible way. For every blood RNA sample, sequencing covered both the TCR alpha and TCR beta chains. In the authors' own workflow: A median of about 100,000 TCRs per sample was observed, with a range of about 20,000 to 750,000. The Decombinator software suite was used to annotate V, J and CDR3 in the TCR reads. For the PS versus PT1 abundance plots, all samples were subsampled to the same number of TCRs (28,000). Expanded TCRs were defined as absent before sensitization and observed at least eight times at the 2-week time point. Using fastp at Q25 and MiXCR, TCRdb reprocessed the public reads and kept productive beta chains. Rows merge per CDR3 protein into single entries with the most common DNA and genes. TCRdb, not the original authors, processed these V and J calls. The sample includes tens of thousands of distinct CDR3 sequences, with roughly 12% observed a single time. Roughly 2.3% of the sample belongs to the ten largest clones.

The TCR originated in a man between 25 and 39 years old with alopecia areata. Some clones in this sample may be carry-over from other donors' samples. The sequences come from whole blood, collected in connection with sensitization to the hapten diphenylcyclopropenone (DPC). Recombination linked TRBV7-2 to TRBJ1-1, with the D gene too uncertain to name. CDR3 region: CASSFGNTGTEAFF. The nucleotide sequence is TGTGCCAGCAGCTTCGGGAATACCGGGACTGAAGCTTTCTTT.